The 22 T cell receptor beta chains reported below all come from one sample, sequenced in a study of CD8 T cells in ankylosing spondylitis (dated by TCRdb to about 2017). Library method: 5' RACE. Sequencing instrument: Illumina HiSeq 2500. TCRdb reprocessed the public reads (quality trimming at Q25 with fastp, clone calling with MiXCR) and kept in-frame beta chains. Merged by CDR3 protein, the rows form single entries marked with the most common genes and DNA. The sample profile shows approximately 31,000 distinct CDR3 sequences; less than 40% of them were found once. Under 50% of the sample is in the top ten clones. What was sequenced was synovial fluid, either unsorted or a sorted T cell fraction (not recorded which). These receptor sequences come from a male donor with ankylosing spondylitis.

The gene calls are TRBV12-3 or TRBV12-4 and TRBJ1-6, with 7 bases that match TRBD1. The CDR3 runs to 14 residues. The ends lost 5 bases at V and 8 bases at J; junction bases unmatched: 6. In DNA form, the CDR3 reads TGTGCCAGCAGTCAAACAGGGGCTTATTCACCCCTCCACTTT. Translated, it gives CASSQTGAYSPLHF.

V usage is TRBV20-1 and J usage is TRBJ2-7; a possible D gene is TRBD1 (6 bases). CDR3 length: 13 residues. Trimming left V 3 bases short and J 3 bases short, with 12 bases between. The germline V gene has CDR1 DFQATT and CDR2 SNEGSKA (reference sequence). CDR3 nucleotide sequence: TGCAGTGCTAGGAGGGGGACGGGCTACGAGCAGTACTTC. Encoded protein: CSARRGTGYEQYF.

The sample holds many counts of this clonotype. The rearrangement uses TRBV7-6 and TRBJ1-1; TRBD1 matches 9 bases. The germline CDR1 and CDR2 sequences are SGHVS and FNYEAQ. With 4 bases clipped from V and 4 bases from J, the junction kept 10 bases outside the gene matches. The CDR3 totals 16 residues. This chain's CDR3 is CASSSGQGWDGTEAFF. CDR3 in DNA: TGTGCCAGCAGCTCTGGACAGGGGTGGGATGGCACTGAAGCTTTCTTT.

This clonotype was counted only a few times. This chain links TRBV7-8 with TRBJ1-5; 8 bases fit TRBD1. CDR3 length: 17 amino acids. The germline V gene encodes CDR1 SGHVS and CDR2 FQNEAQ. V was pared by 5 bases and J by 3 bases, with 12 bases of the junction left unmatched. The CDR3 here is CASSVEVGDRTNQPQHF. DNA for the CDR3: TGTGCCAGCAGCGTCGAGGTTGGGGACAGGACCAATCAGCCCCAGCATTTT. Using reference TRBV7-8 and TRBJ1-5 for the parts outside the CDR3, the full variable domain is GAGVSQSPRYKVAKRGQDVALRCDPISGHVSLFWYQQALGQGPEFLTYFQNEAQLDKSGLPSDRFFAERPEGSVSTLKIQRTQQEDSAVYLCASSVEVGDRTNQPQHFGDGTRLSIL.

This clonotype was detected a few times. CDR3 bases: TGCAGTGCTACCGGCGGGAGGGCCGCAGATACGCAGTATTTT. Its translation is CSATGGRAADTQYF. The rearrangement links TRBV20-1 to TRBJ2-3, with 9 nucleotides matching TRBD2. V lost 4 bases and J lost 4; bases outside the gene matches: 6. Germline V gene sequence: CDR1 DFQATT, CDR2 SNEGSKA (reference sequence). CDR3 length equals 14 residues.

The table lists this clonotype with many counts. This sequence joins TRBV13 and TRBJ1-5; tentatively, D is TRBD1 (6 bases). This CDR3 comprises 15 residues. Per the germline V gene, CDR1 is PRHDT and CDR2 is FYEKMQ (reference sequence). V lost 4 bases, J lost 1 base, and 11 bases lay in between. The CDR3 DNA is TGTGCCAGCAGCTCCTCGGGGGCGAGCAATCAGCCCCAGCATTTT. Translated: CASSSSGASNQPQHF.

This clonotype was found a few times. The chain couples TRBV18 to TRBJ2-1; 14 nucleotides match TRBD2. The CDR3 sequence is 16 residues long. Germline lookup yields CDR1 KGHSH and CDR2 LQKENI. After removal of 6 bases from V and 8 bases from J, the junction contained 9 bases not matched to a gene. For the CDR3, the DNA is TGTGCCAGCTCCATAGCCGGGACTAGCGGGAGTCATGAGCAGTTCTTC. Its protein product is CASSIAGTSGSHEQFF.

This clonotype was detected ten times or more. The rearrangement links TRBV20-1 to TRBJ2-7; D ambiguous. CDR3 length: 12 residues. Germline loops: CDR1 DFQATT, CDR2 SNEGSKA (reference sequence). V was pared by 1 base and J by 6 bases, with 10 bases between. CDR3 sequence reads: CSARAREVEQYF. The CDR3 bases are TGCAGTGCTAGAGCTCGCGAGGTCGAGCAGTACTTC.

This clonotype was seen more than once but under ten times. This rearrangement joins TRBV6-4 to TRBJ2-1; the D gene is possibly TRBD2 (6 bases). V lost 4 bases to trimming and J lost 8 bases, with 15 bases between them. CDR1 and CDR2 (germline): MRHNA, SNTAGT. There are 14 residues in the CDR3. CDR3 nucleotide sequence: TGTGCCAGCAGTGGGGACTCAGAAGCCGATGAGCAGTTCTTC. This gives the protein CASSGDSEADEQFF.

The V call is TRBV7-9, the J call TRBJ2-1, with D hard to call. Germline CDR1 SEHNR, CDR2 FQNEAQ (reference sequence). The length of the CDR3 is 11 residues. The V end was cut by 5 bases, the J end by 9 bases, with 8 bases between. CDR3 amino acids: CASSPFVEQFF. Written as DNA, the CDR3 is TGTGCCAGCAGCCCCTTTGTTGAGCAGTTCTTC.

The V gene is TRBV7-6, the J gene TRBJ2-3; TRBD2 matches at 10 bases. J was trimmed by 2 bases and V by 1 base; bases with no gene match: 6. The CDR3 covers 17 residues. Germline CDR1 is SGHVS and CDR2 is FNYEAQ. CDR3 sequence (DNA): TGTGCCAGCAGCTTAGAGCTAGCGGGAGTCCTCACAGATACGCAGTATTTT. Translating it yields CASSLELAGVLTDTQYF.

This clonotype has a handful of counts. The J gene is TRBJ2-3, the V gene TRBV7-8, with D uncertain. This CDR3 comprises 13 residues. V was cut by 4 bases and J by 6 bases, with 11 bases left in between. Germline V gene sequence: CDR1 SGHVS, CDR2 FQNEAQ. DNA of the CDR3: TGTGCCAGCAGCTCCCACTCCGTGGATACGCAGTATTTT. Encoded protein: CASSSHSVDTQYF.

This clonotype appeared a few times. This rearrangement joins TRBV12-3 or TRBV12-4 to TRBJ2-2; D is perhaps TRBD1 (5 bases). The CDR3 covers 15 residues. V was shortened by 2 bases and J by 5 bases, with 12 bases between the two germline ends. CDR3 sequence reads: CASSLRQPRTGELFF. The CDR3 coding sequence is TGTGCCAGCAGTTTACGACAGCCTCGGACCGGGGAGCTGTTTTTT.

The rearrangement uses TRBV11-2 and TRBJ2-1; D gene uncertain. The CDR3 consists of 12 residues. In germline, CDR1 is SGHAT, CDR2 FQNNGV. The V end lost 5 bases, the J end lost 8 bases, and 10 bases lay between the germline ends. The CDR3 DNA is TGTGCCAGCAGCCTCGGGTGGGATGAGCAGTTCTTC. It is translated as CASSLGWDEQFF.

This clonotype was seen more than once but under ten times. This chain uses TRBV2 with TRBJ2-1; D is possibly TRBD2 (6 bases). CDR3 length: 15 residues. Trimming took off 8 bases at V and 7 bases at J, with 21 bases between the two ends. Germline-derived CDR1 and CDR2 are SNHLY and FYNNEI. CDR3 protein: CASYQGLSFGNEQFF. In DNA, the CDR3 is TGTGCCAGCTATCAGGGACTCAGCTTCGGTAATGAGCAGTTCTTC.

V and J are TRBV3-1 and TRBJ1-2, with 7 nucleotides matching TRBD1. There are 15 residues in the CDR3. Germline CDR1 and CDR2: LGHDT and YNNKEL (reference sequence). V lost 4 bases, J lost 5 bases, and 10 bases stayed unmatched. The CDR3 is CASSPSMGQPYGYTF. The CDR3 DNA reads TGTGCCAGCAGCCCATCTATGGGACAGCCGTATGGCTACACCTTC.

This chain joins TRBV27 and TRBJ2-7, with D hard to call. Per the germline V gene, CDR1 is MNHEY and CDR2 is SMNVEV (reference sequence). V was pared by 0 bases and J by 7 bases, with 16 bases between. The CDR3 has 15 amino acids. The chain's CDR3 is CASSLSSSLRWEQYV. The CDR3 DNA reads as TGTGCCAGCAGTTTATCGTCATCACTGCGTTGGGAGCAGTACGTC.

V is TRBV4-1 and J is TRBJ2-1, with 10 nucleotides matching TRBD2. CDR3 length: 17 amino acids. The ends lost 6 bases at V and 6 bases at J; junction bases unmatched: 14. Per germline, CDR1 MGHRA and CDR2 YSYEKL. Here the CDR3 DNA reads TGCGCCAGCAGACGCGTCGAGCGGGAGGGCGGTATCAATGAGCAGTTCTTC. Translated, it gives CASRRVEREGGINEQFF.

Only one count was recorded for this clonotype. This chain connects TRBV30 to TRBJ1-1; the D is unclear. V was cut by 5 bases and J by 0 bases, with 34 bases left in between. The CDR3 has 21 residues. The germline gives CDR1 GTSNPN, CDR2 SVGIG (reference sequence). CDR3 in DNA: TGTGCCTGGGGTAGAGCAGACTGTGGCTTTACCTCGGCGTTCGTGAACACTGAAGCTTTCTTT. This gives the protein CAWGRADCGFTSAFVNTEAFF.

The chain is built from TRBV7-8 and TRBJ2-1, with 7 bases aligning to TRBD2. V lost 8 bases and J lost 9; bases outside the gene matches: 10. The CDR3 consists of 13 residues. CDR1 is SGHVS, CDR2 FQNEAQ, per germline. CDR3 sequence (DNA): TGTGCCAGCCATCTGGCGGGAGTGGGTGAGCAGTTCTTC. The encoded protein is CASHLAGVGEQFF.

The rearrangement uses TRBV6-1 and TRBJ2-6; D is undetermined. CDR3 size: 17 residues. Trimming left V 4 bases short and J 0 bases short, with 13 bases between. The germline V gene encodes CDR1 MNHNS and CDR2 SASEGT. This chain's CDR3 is CASSGGFLLSGANVLTF. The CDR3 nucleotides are TGTGCCAGCAGTGGAGGATTTCTGCTCTCTGGGGCCAACGTCCTGACTTTC.

CDR3 nucleotide sequence: TGCAGTGCTAGAGGGGAGCGGGAGTCCTACGAGCAGTACTTC. Translation: CSARGERESYEQYF. The chain couples TRBV20-1 to TRBJ2-7; 8 bases line up with TRBD2. Germline assignment: CDR1 DFQATT and CDR2 SNEGSKA (reference sequence). Unmatched junction bases numbered 3, after V lost 1 base and J lost 1 base. CDR3 size: 14 residues.